This T cell receptor (beta chain) is from a study of patients and donors after allogeneic stem cell transplantation. Each CDR3 protein is one row after TCRdb ran MiXCR on the RT-PCR reads. Of 57,000 or so distinct CDR3 sequences in the sample, more than 10% were seen once. This clonotype was counted at least ten times. Trimming pared 3 bases from V and 3 bases from J, leaving 15 bases between. CDR1 and CDR2 from the germline V gene are DFQATT and SNEGSKA (reference sequence). This CDR3 has 14 residues. The V gene is TRBV20-1, the J gene TRBJ2-7, with D possibly TRBD2 on 6 matching bases. Sequencing used blood, either unsorted or a sorted T cell fraction (not recorded which). The receptor was derived from a human donor who was either an allogeneic HSCT recipient or a stem cell or donor lymphocyte infusion donor (not recorded which). It is not recorded whose cells these are; they may come from a transplant donor. In DNA, the CDR3 is TGCAGTGCTAGCTACGGCGGGATCGACTACGAGCAGTACTTC. Protein product: CSASYGGIDYEQYF.